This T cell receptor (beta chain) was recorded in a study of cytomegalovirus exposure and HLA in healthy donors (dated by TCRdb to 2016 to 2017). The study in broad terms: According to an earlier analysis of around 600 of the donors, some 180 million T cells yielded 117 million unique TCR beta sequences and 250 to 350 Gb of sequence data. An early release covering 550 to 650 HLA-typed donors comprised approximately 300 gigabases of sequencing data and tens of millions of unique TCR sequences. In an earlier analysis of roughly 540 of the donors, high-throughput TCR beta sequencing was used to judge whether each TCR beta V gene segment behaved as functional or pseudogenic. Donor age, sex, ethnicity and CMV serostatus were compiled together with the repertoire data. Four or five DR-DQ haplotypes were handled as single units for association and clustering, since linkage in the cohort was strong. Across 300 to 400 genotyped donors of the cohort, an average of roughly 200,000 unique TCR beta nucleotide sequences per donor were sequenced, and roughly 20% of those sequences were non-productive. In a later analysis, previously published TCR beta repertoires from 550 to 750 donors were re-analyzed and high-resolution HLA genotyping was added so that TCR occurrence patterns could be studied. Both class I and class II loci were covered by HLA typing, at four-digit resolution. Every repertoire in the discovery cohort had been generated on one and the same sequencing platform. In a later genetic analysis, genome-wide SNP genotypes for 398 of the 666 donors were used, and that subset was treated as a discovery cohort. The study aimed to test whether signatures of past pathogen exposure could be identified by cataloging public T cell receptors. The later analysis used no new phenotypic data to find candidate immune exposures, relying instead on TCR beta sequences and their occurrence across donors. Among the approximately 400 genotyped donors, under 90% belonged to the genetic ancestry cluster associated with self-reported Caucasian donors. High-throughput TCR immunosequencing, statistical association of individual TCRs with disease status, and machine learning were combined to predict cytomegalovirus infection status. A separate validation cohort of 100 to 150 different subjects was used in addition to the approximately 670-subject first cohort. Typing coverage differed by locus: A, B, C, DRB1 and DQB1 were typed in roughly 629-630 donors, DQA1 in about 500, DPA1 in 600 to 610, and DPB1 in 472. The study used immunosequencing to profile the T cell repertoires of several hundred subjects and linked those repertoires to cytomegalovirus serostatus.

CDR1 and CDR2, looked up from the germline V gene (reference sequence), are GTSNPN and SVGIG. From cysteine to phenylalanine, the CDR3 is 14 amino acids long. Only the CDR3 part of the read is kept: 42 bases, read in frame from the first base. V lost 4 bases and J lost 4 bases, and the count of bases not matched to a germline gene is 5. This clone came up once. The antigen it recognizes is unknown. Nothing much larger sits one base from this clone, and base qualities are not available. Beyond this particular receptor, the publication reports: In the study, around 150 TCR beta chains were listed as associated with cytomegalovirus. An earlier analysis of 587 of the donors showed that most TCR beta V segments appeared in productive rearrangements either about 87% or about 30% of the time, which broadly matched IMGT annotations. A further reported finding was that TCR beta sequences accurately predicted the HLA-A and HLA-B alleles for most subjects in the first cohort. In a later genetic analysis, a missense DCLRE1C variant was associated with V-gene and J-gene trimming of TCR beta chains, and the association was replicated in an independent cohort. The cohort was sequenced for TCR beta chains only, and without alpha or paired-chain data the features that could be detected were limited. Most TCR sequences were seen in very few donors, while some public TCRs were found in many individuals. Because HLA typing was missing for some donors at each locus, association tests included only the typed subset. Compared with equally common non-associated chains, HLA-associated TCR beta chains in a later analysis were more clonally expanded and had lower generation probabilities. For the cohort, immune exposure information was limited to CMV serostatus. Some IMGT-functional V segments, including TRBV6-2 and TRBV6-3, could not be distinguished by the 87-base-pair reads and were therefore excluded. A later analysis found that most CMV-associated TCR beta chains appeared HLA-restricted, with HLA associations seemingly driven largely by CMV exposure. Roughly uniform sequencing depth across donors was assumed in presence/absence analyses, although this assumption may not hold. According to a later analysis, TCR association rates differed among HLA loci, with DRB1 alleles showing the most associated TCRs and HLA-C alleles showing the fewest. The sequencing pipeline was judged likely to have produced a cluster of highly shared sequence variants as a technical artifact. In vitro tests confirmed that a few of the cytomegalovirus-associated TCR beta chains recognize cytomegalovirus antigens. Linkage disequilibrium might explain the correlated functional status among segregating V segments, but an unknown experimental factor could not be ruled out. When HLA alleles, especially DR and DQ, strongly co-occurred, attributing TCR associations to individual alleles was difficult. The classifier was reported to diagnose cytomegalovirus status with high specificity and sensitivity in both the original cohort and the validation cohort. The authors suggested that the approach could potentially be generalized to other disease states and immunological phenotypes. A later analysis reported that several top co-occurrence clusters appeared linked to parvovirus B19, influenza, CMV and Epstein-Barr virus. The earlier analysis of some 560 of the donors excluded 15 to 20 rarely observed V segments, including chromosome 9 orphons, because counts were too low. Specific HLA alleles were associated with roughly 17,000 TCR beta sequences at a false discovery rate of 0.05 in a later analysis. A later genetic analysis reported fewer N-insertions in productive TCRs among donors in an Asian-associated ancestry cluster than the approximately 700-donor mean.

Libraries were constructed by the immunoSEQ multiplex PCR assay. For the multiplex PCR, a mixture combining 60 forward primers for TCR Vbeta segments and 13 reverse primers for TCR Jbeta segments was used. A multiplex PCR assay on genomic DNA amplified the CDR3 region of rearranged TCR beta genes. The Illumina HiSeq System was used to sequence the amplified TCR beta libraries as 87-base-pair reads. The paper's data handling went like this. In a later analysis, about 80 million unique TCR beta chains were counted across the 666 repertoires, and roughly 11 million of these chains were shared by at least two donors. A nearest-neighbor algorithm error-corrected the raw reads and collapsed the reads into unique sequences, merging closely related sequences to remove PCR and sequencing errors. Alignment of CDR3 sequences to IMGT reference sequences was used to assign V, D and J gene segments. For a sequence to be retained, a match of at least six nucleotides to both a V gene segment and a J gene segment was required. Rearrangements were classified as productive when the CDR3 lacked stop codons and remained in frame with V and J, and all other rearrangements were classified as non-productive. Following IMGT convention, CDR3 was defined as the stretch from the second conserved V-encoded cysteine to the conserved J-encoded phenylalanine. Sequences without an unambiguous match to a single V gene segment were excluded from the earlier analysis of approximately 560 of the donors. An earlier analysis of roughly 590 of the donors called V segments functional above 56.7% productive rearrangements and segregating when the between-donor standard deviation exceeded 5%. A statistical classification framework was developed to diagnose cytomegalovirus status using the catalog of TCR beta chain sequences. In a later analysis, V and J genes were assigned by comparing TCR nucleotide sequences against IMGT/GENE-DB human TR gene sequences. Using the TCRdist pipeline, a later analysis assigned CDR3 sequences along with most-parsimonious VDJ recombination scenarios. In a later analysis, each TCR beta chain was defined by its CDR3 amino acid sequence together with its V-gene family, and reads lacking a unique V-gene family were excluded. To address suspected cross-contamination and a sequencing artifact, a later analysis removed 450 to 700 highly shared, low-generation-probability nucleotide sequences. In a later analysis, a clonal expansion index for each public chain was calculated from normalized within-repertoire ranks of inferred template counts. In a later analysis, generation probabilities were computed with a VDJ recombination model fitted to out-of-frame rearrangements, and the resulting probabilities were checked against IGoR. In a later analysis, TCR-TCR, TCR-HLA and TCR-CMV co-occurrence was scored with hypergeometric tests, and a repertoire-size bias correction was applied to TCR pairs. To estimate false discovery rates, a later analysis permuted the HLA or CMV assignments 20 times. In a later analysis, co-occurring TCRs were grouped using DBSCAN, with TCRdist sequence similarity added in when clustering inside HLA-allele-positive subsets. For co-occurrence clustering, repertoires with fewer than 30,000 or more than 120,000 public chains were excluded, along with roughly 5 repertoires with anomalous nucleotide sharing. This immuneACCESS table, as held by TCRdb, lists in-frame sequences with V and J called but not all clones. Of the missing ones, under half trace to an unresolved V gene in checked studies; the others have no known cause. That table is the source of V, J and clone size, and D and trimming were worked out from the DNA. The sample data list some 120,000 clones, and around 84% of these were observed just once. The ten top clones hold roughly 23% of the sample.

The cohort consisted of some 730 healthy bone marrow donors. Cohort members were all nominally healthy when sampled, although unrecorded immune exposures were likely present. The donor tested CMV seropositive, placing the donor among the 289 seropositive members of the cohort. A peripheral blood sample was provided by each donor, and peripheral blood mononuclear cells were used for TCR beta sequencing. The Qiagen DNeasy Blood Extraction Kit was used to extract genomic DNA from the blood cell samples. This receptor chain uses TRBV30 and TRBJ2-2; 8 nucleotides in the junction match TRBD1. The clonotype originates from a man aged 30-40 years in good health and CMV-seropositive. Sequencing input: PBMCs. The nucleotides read TGTGCCTGGAACCTACAGGGGGGCACCGGGGAGCTGTTTTTT. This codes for CAWNLQGGTGELFF.